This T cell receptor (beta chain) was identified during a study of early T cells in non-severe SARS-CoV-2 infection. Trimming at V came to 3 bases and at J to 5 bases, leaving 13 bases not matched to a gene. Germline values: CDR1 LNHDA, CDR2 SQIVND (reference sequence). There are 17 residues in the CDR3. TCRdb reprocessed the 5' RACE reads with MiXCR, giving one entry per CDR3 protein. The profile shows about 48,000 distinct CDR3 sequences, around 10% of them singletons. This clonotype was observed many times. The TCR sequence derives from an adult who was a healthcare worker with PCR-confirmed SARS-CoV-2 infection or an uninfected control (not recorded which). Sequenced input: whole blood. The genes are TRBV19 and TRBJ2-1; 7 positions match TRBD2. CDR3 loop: CASSILRSGIDDNEQFF. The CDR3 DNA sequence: TGTGCCAGTAGTATTCTGCGGAGCGGGATCGACGACAATGAGCAGTTCTTC.